These 23 T cell receptor beta chains were sequenced from one sample in a study of cytomegalovirus exposure and HLA in healthy donors (dated by TCRdb to 2016 to 2017). Libraries were prepared through the immunoSEQ multiplex PCR assay. For the multiplex PCR, a mixture combining 60 forward primers for TCR Vbeta segments and 13 reverse primers for TCR Jbeta segments was used. What TCRdb holds here is the immuneACCESS table cut down to in-frame rearrangements. Part of the clones is not present; checked against another copy, under half of the missing clones reflect an unresolved V gene, and the others are unexplained. In all, the sample holds 120,000 or so clones, and 70% to 85% of those were seen once. 1.8% of the sample is held by the ten biggest clonotypes. Sequencing was done on a sample of PBMCs. Source of these receptors: a young man in good health and CMV-seronegative.

Turning to this clone: Compared with germline, one end of the junction differs, possibly owing to a read error. The chain carries TRBV7-9 and TRBJ1-5, with 7 bases that match TRBD1. Germline V lookup: CDR1 SEHNR, CDR2 FQNEAQ (reference sequence). The CDR3 contains 15 residues. CDR3 nucleotides: TGTTCCAGCAGCGCCGAGGGGGCGAGCAATCAGCCCCAGCATTTT. It codes for CSSSAEGASNQPQHF.

This clone occurred a few times. The chain is built from TRBV6-5 and TRBJ2-1; weak D call: TRBD2 (6 bases). The CDR3 is made up of 13 amino acids. Looked up from germline, CDR1 is MNHEY and CDR2 is SVGAGI. V was shortened by 0 bases and J by 15 bases, with 15 bases between the two germline ends. CDR3 sequence reads: CASSYSELAILFF. In nucleotides, the CDR3 is TGTGCCAGCAGTTACTCGGAACTAGCAATTCTGTTCTTC.

V is TRBV9 and J is TRBJ1-6; D unclear. V lost 4 bases and J 0 bases, leaving 5 bases between the germline ends. The CDR3 is 14 amino acids. Per germline, CDR1 SGDLS and CDR2 YYNGEE. CDR3 protein: CASSLSSYNSPLHF. CDR3 DNA sequence: TGTGCCAGCAGCCTAAGCTCCTATAATTCACCCCTCCACTTT. Full variable domain (outside the CDR3, taken from reference TRBV9 and TRBJ1-6): DSGVTQTPKHLITATGQRVTLRCSPRSGDLSVYWYQQSLDQGLQFLIQYYNGEERAKGNILERFSAQQFPDLHSELNLSSLELGDSALYFCASSLSSYNSPLHFGNGTRLTVT.

This rearrangement joins TRBV15 to TRBJ2-3; 15 bases map to TRBD2. J lost 6 bases, V lost 5 bases, and 6 bases had no gene match. The germline gives CDR1 LNHNV, CDR2 YYDKDF (reference sequence). This CDR3 has 16 amino acids. The CDR3 region is CATSGGLAGGGDTQYF. CDR3 DNA: TGTGCCACCAGCGGGGGACTAGCGGGGGGTGGGGATACGCAGTATTTT.

The CDR3 bases are TGTGCCAGTAACAGGGAGGGAAAGGGCACTGAAGCTTTCTTT. The encoded protein is CASNREGKGTEAFF. The chain is built from TRBV19 and TRBJ1-1; maybe TRBD1 (6 bases). The V and J ends lost 7 bases and 4 bases respectively, with 16 bases between them. The length of the CDR3 is 14 residues. Looked up from germline, CDR1 is LNHDA and CDR2 is SQIVND (reference sequence).

This chain connects TRBV6-1 to TRBJ1-2, with TRBD1 matching over 7 bases. CDR1 is MNHNS and CDR2 is SASEGT in the germline V gene. This CDR3 spans 15 amino acids. J was trimmed by 1 base and V by 8 bases; bases with no gene match: 10. This CDR3 reads CASFRDSRYNYGYTF. The CDR3 DNA reads TGTGCCAGCTTTAGGGACAGCCGTTATAACTATGGCTACACCTTC.

This sequence joins TRBV7-2 and TRBJ1-1; D uncertain. V shed 5 bases and J shed 0 bases, with 7 bases lying between them. Looked up from germline, CDR1 is SGHTA and CDR2 is FQGNSA. This CDR3 is built from 13 residues. The DNA for the CDR3 is TGTGCCAGCAGCCAATCAGTGAACACTGAAGCTTTCTTT. It encodes CASSQSVNTEAFF.

This chain joins TRBV11-1 and TRBJ2-1; 8 positions match TRBD2. Germline CDR1 is SGHAT and CDR2 is FQDESV (reference sequence). Trimming took 1 base from V and 11 from J; bases not matched to a gene: 4. The CDR3 has 13 residues. The DNA of the CDR3 is TGTGCCAGCAGCTTAGGTCGCGGGAGGAAGCAGTTCTTC. Protein: CASSLGRGRKQFF.

The gene calls are TRBV9 and TRBJ2-1; D unresolved. Trimming left V 3 bases short and J 8 bases short, with 12 bases between. Germline values: CDR1 SGDLS, CDR2 YYNGEE. The CDR3 sequence is 13 residues long. Here the CDR3 DNA reads TGTGCCAGCAGCGCCAGTCTGGGCCATGAGCAGTTCTTC. Its translation is CASSASLGHEQFF.

The CDR3: CASSLDSGGTEAFF. The CDR3 coding sequence is TGTGCCAGCAGCTTGGATTCGGGGGGAACTGAAGCTTTCTTT. The J gene is TRBJ1-1, the V gene TRBV13, with D maybe TRBD1 (5 bases). Germline V gives CDR1 PRHDT, CDR2 FYEKMQ (reference sequence). This CDR3 has 14 residues. Deletions cut 3 bases from V and 5 bases from J, with 13 bases between.

V is TRBV7-9 and J is TRBJ1-1; D gene uncertain. Germline V gene data show CDR1 as SEHNR and CDR2 as FQNEAQ (reference sequence). The CDR3 spans 14 residues. V gave up 3 bases and J gave up 1 base, with 9 bases separating them. CDR3 DNA: TGTGCCAGCAGCTTGGGCTCAGCGAACACTGAAGCTTTCTTT. This codes for CASSLGSANTEAFF.

The chain recombines TRBV4-3 with TRBJ2-5; D gene unclear. This CDR3 is built from 13 residues. Trimming pared 2 bases from V and 2 bases from J, leaving 6 bases between. The germline gives CDR1 LGHNA, CDR2 YSLEER. The CDR3 DNA sequence: TGCGCCAGCAGCCAAACCCTACAAGAGACCCAGTACTTC. It translates to CASSQTLQETQYF.

The rearrangement links TRBV4-2 to TRBJ2-3, with 9 nucleotides matching TRBD2. Losses at the gene ends were 1 base for V and 4 bases for J; bases not matched to a gene: 6. In germline, CDR1 is LGHNA, CDR2 YNFKEQ. CDR3 length: 16 residues. The CDR3 loop reads CASSQGGGGDSDTQYF. CDR3 DNA: TGTGCCAGCAGCCAAGGAGGCGGGGGGGATTCAGATACGCAGTATTTT.

The V call is TRBV9, the J call TRBJ2-5; TRBD2 agrees at 13 bases. Germline CDR1 SGDLS, CDR2 YYNGEE. The CDR3 covers 15 residues. Losses at the gene ends were 3 bases for V and 5 bases for J; bases not matched to a gene: 4. Written as DNA, the CDR3 is TGTGCCAGCAGCGCTACGACTAGCGGGGGGGAGACCCAGTACTTC. This encodes CASSATTSGGETQYF. Drawing the rest from reference TRBV9 and TRBJ2-5, the complete variable domain is DSGVTQTPKHLITATGQRVTLRCSPRSGDLSVYWYQQSLDQGLQFLIQYYNGEERAKGNILERFSAQQFPDLHSELNLSSLELGDSALYFCASSATTSGGETQYFGPGTRLLVL.

This clone was seen only a few times. V gene TRBV5-8 combines with J gene TRBJ2-7; 11 bases agree with TRBD2. The CDR3 sequence is 15 residues long. Germline V gene sequence: CDR1 SGHTS, CDR2 YDEGEE. V shed 4 bases and J 2 bases; nucleotides not matched to a gene: 5. CDR3 protein: CASSLAGGTTYEQYF. CDR3 nucleotides: TGTGCCAGCAGCCTAGCGGGGGGAACAACCTACGAGCAGTACTTC.

Only a few counts were recorded for this clone. This chain connects TRBV9 to TRBJ2-3, with 10 nucleotides matching TRBD2. CDR3 size: 16 residues. Germline CDR1 is SGDLS and CDR2 is YYNGEE. V was clipped by 4 bases and J by 6 bases; unmatched bases: 11. The CDR3 DNA reads TGTGCCAGCAGCTCCCCTAGCGGGGGACTGTCGGATACGCAGTATTTT. As protein: CASSSPSGGLSDTQYF. Looking up the rest from reference TRBV9 and TRBJ2-3 gives the full variable domain: DSGVTQTPKHLITATGQRVTLRCSPRSGDLSVYWYQQSLDQGLQFLIQYYNGEERAKGNILERFSAQQFPDLHSELNLSSLELGDSALYFCASSSPSGGLSDTQYFGPGTRLTVL.

This chain connects TRBV5-8 to TRBJ1-2; TRBD1 agrees at 8 bases. CDR1 is SGHTS and CDR2 is YDEGEE in the germline V gene. The CDR3 runs 14 residues. Losses at the gene ends were 3 bases for V and 6 bases for J; bases not matched to a gene: 7. Here the CDR3 DNA reads TGTGCCAGCAGCTCGCAGGGGGCGCCGGATGGCTACACCTTC. This translates into CASSSQGAPDGYTF.

The chain links TRBV4-1 to TRBJ2-1, with 13 bases aligning to TRBD2. CDR3 length: 14 residues. Trimming removed 6 bases from V and 7 bases from J; junction bases left unmatched: 3. Germline CDR1 and CDR2: MGHRA and YSYEKL. CDR3 nucleotides: TGCGCCAGCAGACTAGCGGGGGGGCATAATGAGCAGTTCTTC. Encoded protein: CASRLAGGHNEQFF.

In DNA form, the CDR3 reads TGCGCCAGCAGCCGGGACAGGGGGCTTTTCGAGCAGTACTTC. It yields the protein CASSRDRGLFEQYF. The chain recombines TRBV4-1 with TRBJ2-5; 12 bases agree with TRBD1. Judging by the DNA end, TRBJ2-7 fits better; the J call may be wrong. The length of the CDR3 is 14 residues. Germline CDR1 reads MGHRA; CDR2 reads YSYEKL.

The chain carries TRBV5-1 and TRBJ2-5; TRBD2 matches at 7 bases. Germline V CDR1 and CDR2: SGHRS, YFSETQ. V gave up 0 bases and J gave up 3 bases; unmatched junction bases: 5. The CDR3 is made up of 15 amino acids. For the CDR3, the DNA is TGCGCCAGCAGCTTGGCGGTCACTAGCGAAGAGACCCAGTACTTC. It is translated as CASSLAVTSEETQYF.

The chain couples TRBV9 to TRBJ2-2, with 9 bases matching TRBD1. CDR3 length equals 16 residues. The junction had 6 bases not matched to a gene; V was cut back by 2 bases and J by 4 bases. The germline V gene has CDR1 SGDLS and CDR2 YYNGEE. Here the CDR3 reads CASSVRVQGATGELFF. Written as DNA, the CDR3 is TGTGCCAGCAGCGTTAGGGTACAGGGGGCCACCGGGGAGCTGTTTTTT.

The CDR3 DNA reads TGTGCCAGCAGCCTAGACAGGGGGTATGGCTACACCTTC. The encoded protein is CASSLDRGYGYTF. V usage is TRBV7-2 and J usage is TRBJ1-2; 9 nucleotides match TRBD1. The CDR3 runs to 13 residues. The V segment lost 5 bases and the J segment 5 bases; nucleotides outside the gene matches: 3. CDR1 and CDR2 from the germline V gene are SGHTA and FQGNSA.

The chain joins TRBV27 to TRBJ1-2; 9 nucleotides match TRBD1. The V segment lost 3 bases and the J segment 4 bases; nucleotides outside the gene matches: 3. The CDR3 spans 14 residues. Per the germline V gene, CDR1 is MNHEY and CDR2 is SMNVEV (reference sequence). CDR3 in amino acids: CASSLDRGSYGYTF. The CDR3 DNA reads as TGTGCCAGCAGTTTGGACAGGGGCAGCTATGGCTACACCTTC.